These 6 T cell receptor beta chains were sequenced from one sample in a study of identical twins. TCRdb passed the 5' RACE reads through MiXCR, listing each CDR3 protein once. The sample holds about 220,000 distinct CDR3 sequences; 6.5% are singletons and the top ten take about 14%. This sample was shared with a second study, whose subject was T cells expressing NK-cell markers.

Material for sequencing was CD8+ T cells sorted from blood. These receptors came from a woman under 30 in good health.

There are many counts of this clonotype. The chain joins TRBV27 to TRBJ2-3, with D maybe TRBD1 (5 bases). This CDR3 contains 15 residues. The V gene's germline CDR1 is MNHEY and CDR2 SMNVEV (reference sequence). V lost 2 bases, J lost 2 bases, and 11 bases lay in between. In DNA form, the CDR3 reads TGTGCCAGCAGTTTAGTCTCGACAGCCACAGATACGCAGTATTTT. It translates to CASSLVSTATDTQYF.

The chain recombines TRBV20-1 with TRBJ2-1; 12 bases match TRBD2. The V and J ends lost 1 base and 8 bases, in that order; junction bases with no gene match: 9. The V gene's germline CDR1 is DFQATT and CDR2 SNEGSKA (reference sequence). The CDR3 contains 16 residues. The CDR3 DNA follows: TGCAGTGCTAGAGGACTAGCGGGGGATACTGGGGATGAGCAGTTCTTC. It yields the protein CSARGLAGDTGDEQFF.

This sequence joins TRBV20-1 and TRBJ1-3; D not certain. Germline V gene data show CDR1 as DFQATT and CDR2 as SNEGSKA (reference sequence). V was clipped by 0 bases and J by 4 bases, with 10 bases between them. CDR3 length equals 14 residues. CDR3 sequence (DNA): TGCAGTGCTAGAGATAAGGGTTCGGGAAACACCATATATTTT. Its protein product is CSARDKGSGNTIYF.

This clonotype was counted between two and nine times. The chain combines TRBV3-1 with TRBJ1-6, with D unresolved. The length of the CDR3 is 16 residues. Germline CDR1 is LGHDT and CDR2 is YNNKEL (reference sequence). V lost 0 bases, J lost 1 base, and 7 bases lay in between. CDR3 bases: TGTGCCAGCAGCCAAGACGGGGAGTCCTATAATTCACCCCTCCACTTT. Its protein product is CASSQDGESYNSPLHF.

The sample holds a few counts of this clonotype. The chain is built from TRBV5-6 and TRBJ2-7; no clear D. The CDR3 covers 11 residues. The V gene's germline CDR1 is SGHDT and CDR2 YYEEEE. The V and J ends lost 3 bases and 7 bases respectively, with 8 bases between them. The CDR3 coding sequence is TGTGCCAGCAGCTCGGCGGAGGAGCAGTACTTC. Translation: CASSSAEEQYF.

This clonotype was observed a few times. This chain links TRBV20-1 with TRBJ1-2; perhaps TRBD1 as D (5 bases). CDR1 and CDR2 from the germline V gene are DFQATT and SNEGSKA (reference sequence). V was cut by 0 bases and J by 4 bases, with 15 bases left in between. The CDR3 is 15 residues long. Here the CDR3 reads CSARDGGGQTYGYTF. The CDR3, as DNA: TGCAGTGCTAGAGATGGAGGCGGACAAACCTATGGCTACACCTTC.